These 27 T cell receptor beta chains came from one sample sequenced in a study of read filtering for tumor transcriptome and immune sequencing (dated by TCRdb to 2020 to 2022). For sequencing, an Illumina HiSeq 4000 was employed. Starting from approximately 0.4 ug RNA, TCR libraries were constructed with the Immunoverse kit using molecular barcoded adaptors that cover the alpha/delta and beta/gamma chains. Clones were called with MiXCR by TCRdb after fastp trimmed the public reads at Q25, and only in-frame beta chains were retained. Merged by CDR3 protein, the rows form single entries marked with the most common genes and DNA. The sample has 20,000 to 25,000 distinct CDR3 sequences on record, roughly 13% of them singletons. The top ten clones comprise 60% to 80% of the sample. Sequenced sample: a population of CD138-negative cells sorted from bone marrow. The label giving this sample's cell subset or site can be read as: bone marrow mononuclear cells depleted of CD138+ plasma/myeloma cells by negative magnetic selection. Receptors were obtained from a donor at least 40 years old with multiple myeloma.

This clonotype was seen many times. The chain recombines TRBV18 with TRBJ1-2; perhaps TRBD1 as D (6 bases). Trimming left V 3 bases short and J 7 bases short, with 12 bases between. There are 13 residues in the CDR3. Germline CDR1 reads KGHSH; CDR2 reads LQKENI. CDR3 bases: TGTGCCAGCTCACCCGAACAGGGATTTGGCTACACCTTC. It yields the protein CASSPEQGFGYTF.

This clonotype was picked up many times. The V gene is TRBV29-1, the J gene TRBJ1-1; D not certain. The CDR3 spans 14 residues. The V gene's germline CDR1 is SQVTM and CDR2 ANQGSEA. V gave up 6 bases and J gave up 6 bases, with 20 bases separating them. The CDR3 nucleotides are TGCAGCGTACGGGAGGGTAGTGTAAACGCTGAAGCTTTCTTT. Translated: CSVREGSVNAEAFF.

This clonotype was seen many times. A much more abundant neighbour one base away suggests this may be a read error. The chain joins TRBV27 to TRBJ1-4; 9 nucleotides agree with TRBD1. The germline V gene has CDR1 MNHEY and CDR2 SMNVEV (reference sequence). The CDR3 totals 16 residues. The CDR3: CASGVQGAATNEKRFF. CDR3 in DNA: TGTGCCAGCGGGGTACAGGGGGCTGCGACTAATGAAAAACGGTTTTTT.

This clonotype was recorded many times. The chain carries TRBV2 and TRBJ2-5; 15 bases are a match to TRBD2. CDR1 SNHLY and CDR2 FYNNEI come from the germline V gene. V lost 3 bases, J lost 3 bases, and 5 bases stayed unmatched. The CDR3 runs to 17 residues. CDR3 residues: CASSDGGTSGRKETQYF. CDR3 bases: TGTGCCAGCAGTGATGGGGGGACTAGCGGGAGGAAAGAGACCCAGTACTTC.

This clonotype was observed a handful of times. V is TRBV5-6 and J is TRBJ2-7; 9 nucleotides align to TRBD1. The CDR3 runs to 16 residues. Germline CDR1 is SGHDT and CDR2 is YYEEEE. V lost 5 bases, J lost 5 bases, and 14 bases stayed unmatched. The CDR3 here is CASSRVPGQGTDEQYF. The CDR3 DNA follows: TGTGCCAGCAGTCGGGTCCCGGGACAGGGTACCGACGAGCAGTACTTC.

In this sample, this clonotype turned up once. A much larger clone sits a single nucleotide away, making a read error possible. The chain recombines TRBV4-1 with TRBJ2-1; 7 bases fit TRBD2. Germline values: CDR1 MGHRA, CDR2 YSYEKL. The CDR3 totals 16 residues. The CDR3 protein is CASSREPGTTHSEQSF. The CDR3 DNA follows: TGCGCCAGCAGCCGAGAACCCGGGACTACCCACAGTGAGCAGTCCTTC.

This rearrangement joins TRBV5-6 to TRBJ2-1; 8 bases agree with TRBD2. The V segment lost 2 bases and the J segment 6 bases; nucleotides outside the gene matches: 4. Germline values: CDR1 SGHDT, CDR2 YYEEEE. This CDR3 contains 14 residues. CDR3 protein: CASSFSGTSNEQFF. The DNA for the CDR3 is TGTGCCAGCAGCTTTTCCGGGACTAGCAATGAGCAGTTCTTC. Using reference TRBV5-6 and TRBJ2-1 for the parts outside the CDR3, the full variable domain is DAGVTQSPTHLIKTRGQQVTLRCSPKSGHDTVSWYQQALGQGPQFIFQYYEEEERQRGNFPDRFSGHQFPNYSSELNVNALLLGDSALYLCASSFSGTSNEQFFGPGTRLTVL.

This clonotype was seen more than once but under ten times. The CDR3 nucleotides are TGTGCCAGCAGCTTATCAAAGGGCATACCCGGTCAGCCCCAGCATTTT. Residues: CASSLSKGIPGQPQHF. This sequence joins TRBV11-2 and TRBJ1-5; D gene unclear. CDR1 and CDR2 (germline): SGHAT, FQNNGV. With 2 bases removed from V and 6 bases from J, the gap between germline ends came to 17 bases. This CDR3 is built from 16 residues.

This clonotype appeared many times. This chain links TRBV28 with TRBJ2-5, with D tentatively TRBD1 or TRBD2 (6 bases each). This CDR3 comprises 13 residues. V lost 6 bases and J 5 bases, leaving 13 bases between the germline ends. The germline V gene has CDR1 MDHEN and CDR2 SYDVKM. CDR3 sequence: CASRRGQYETQYF. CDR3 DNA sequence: TGTGCCAGCAGGCGGGGACAATATGAGACCCAGTACTTC. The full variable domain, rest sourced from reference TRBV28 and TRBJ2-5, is DVKVTQSSRYLVKRTGEKVFLECVQDMDHENMFWYRQDPGLGLRLIYFSYDVKMKEKGDIPEGYSVSREKKERFSLILESASTNQTSMYLCASRRGQYETQYFGPGTRLLVL.

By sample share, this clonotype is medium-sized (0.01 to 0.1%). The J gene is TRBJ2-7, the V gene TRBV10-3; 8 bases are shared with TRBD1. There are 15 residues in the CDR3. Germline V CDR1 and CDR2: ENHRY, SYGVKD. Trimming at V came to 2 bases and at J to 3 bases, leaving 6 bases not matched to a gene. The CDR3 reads CAISEGQGAYYEQYF. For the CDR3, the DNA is TGTGCCATCAGTGAGGGGCAGGGGGCCTACTACGAGCAGTACTTC.

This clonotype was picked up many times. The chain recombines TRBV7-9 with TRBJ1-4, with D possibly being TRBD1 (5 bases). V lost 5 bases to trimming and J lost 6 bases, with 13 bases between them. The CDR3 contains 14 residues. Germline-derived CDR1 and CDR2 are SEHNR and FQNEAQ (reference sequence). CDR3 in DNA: TGTGCCAGCAGCACGGGACGGTTGGATGAAAAACTGTTTTTT. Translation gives CASSTGRLDEKLFF. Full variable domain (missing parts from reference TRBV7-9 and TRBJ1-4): DTGVSQNPRHKITKRGQNVTFRCDPISEHNRLYWYRQTLGQGPEFLTYFQNEAQLEKSRLLSDRFSAERPKGSFSTLEIQRTEQGDSAMYLCASSTGRLDEKLFFGSGTQLSVL.

The CDR3 bases are TGTGCCAGCACCCCGGGACTCTCCTACAATGAGCAGTTCTTC. This translates into CASTPGLSYNEQFF. The rearrangement joins TRBV12-3 or TRBV12-4 to TRBJ2-1, with D possibly being TRBD2 (6 bases). This CDR3 comprises 14 residues. V lost 7 bases, J lost 0 bases, and 10 bases lay in between.

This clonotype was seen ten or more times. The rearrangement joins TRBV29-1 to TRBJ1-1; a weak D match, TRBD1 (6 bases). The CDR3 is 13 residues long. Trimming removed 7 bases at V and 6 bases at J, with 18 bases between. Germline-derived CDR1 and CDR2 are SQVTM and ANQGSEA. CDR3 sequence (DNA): TGCAGCGCGCCTAGTGGGACAAGCTCTGAAGCTTTCTTT. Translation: CSAPSGTSSEAFF.

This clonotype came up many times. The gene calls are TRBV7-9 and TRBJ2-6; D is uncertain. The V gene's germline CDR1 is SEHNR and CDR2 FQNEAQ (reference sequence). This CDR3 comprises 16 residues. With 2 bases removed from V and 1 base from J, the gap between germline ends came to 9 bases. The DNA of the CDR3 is TGTGCCAGCAGCTTAACGCTGGGGTCTGGGGCCAACGTCCTGACTTTC. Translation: CASSLTLGSGANVLTF. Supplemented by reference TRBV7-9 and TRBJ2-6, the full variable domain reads DTGVSQNPRHKITKRGQNVTFRCDPISEHNRLYWYRQTLGQGPEFLTYFQNEAQLEKSRLLSDRFSAERPKGSFSTLEIQRTEQGDSAMYLCASSLTLGSGANVLTFGAGSRLTVL.

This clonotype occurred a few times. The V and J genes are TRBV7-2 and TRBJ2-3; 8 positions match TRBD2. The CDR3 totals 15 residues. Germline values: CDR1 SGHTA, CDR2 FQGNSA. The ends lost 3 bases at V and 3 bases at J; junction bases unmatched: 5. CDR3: CASSFRAGVTDTQYF. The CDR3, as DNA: TGTGCCAGCAGCTTCAGAGCGGGAGTTACAGATACGCAGTATTTT. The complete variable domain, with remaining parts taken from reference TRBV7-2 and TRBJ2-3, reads GAGVSQSPSNKVTEKGKDVELRCDPISGHTALYWYRQSLGQGLEFLIYFQGNSAPDKSGLPSDRFSAERTGGSVSTLTIQRTQQEDSAVYLCASSFRAGVTDTQYFGPGTRLTVL.

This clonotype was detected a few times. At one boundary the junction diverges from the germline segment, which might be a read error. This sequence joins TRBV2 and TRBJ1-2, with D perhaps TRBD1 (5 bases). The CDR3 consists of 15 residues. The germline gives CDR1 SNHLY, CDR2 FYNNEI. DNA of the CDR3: TGTGCCAGCACTGAAATCGGGACTCGAGACTATGGCTACACCTTC. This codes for CASTEIGTRDYGYTF.

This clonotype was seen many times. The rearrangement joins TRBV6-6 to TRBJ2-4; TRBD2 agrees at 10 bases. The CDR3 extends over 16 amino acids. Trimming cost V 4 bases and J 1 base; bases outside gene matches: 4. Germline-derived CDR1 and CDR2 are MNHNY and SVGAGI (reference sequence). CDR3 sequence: CASSSETSGAKNIQYF. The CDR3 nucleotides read TGTGCCAGCAGTTCCGAGACTAGCGGGGCCAAAAACATTCAGTACTTC.

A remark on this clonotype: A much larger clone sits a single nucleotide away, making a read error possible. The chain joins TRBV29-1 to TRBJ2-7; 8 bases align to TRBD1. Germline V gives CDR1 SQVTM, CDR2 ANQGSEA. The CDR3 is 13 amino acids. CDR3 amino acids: CRVEGDRNYEQYF. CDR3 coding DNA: TGCCGCGTTGAAGGGGACAGGAACTACGAGCAGTACTTC.

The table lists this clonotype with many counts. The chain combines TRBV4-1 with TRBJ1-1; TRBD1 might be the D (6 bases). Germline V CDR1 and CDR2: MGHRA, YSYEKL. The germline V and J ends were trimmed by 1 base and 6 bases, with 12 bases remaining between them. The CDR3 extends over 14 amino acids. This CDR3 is CASSQVTGSAEAFF. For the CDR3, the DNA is TGCGCCAGCAGCCAAGTAACAGGGTCGGCTGAAGCTTTCTTT.

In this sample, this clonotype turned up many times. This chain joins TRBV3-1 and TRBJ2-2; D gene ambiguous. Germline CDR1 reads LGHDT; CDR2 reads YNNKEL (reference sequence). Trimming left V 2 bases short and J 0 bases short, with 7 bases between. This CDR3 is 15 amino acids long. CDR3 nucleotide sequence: TGTGCCAGCAGCCAAAGGACCCCGAACACCGGGGAGCTGTTTTTT. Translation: CASSQRTPNTGELFF.

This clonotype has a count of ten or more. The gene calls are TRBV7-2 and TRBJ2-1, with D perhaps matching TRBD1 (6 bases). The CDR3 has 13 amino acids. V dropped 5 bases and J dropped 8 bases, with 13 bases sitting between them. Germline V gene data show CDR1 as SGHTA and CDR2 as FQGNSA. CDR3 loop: CASSPREGDEQFF. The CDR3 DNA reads TGTGCCAGCAGCCCTAGAGAGGGGGATGAGCAGTTCTTC.

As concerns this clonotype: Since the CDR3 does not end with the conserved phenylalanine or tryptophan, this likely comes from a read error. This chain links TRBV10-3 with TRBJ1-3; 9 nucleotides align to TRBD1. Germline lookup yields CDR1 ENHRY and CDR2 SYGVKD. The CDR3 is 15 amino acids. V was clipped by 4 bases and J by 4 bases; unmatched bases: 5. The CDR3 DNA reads TGTGCCATCAGTGGGGGACAGGGATCCGGAAACACCATATATTCT. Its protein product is CAISGGQGSGNTIYS.

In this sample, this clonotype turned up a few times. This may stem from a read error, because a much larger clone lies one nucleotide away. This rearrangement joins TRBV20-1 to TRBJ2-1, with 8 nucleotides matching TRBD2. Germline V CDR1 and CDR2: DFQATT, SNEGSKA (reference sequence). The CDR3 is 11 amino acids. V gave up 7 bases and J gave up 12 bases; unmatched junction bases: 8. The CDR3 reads CSGQREFGQFF. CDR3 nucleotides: TGCAGTGGTCAGCGGGAGTTTGGGCAGTTCTTC.

CDR3 in amino acids: CASSGGSGRAGEQFF. In nucleotides, the CDR3 is TGTGCCAGCAGTGGGGGGAGCGGGAGGGCCGGTGAGCAGTTCTTC. The chain is built from TRBV12-3 or TRBV12-4 and TRBJ2-1; 10 nucleotides match TRBD2. The CDR3 totals 15 residues. With 5 bases clipped from V and 9 bases from J, the junction kept 10 bases outside the gene matches.

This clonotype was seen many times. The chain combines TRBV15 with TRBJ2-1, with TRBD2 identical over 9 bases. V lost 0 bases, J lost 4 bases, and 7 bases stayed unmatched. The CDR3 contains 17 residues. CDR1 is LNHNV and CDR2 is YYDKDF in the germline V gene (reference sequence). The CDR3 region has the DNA TGTGCCACCAGCAGAGAACTGATTAGCGGGAGATACAATGAGCAGTTCTTC. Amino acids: CATSRELISGRYNEQFF.

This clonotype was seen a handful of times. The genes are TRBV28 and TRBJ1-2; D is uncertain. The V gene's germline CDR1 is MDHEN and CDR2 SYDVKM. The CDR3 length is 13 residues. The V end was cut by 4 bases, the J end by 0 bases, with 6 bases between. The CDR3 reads CASSSGPNYGYTF. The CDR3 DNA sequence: TGTGCCAGCAGTTCGGGCCCTAACTATGGCTACACCTTC.

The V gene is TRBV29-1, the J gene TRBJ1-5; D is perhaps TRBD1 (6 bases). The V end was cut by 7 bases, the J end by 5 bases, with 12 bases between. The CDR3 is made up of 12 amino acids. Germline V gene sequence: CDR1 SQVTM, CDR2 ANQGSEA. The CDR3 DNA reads TGCAGCGCGGGGGGGGGCGATCAGCCCCAGCATTTT. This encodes CSAGGGDQPQHF.